This record concerns one T cell receptor beta chain sequence. Its specificity is unknown. The sample comes from a study of cytomegalovirus exposure and HLA in healthy donors. Study-wide results and caveats: At a 0.05 false discovery rate, a later analysis found 18,000 or so TCR beta sequences to be associated with HLA alleles.

The CDR3 has 14 amino acids. CDR1 is SGHVS, CDR2 FQNEAQ, per germline. V dropped 3 bases and J dropped 0 bases, with 9 bases sitting between them. PCR was performed using 60 Vbeta and 13 Jbeta primers. The protocol was immunoSEQ multiplex PCR, while the TCRdb copy is restricted to in-frame clones and leaves out a portion. This table has 200,000 to 250,000 clones, around 77% appearing once. V and J are TRBV7-8 and TRBJ2-7; D might be TRBD2 (6 bases). The specimen sequenced was PBMCs. The TCR comes from a woman younger than 45 in good health and CMV-seronegative. The CDR3 DNA is TGTGCCAGCAGCTTGGGGGGTGACTCCTACGAGCAGTACTTC. Protein sequence: CASSLGGDSYEQYF.